The present T cell receptor (beta chain) was sequenced within a study of shared clonotypes between healthy human individuals. The CDR3 is made up of 16 amino acids. J gave up 8 bases and V 6 bases, and 13 bases lay outside the gene matches. Germline V CDR1 and CDR2: MNHNY, SVGAGI (reference sequence). Details on this clone: The antigen remains undetermined.

The donor cohort consisted entirely of Caucasian adults residing in Nashville, Tennessee. Produced via immunoSEQ multiplex PCR; TCRdb's table is partial and in-frame only. The repertoire has 950,000 to 1,100,000 clones, 65% to 80% of them found once; the top ten carry 1.4%. Study-level findings and limits: The low donor count limited represented genetic and exposure-history diversity.

The TCR comes from a young man in good health. The genes are TRBV6-6 and TRBJ2-1; the match to TRBD2 covers 10 bases. The specimen sequenced was memory CD4+ T cells sorted from blood. Noted subset: CD45RA-negative fraction. The DNA of the CDR3 is TGTGCCAGCAGGGCTAGCGGGAGCCCTCGGGAGTATGAGCAGTTCTTC. Translating it yields CASRASGSPREYEQFF.